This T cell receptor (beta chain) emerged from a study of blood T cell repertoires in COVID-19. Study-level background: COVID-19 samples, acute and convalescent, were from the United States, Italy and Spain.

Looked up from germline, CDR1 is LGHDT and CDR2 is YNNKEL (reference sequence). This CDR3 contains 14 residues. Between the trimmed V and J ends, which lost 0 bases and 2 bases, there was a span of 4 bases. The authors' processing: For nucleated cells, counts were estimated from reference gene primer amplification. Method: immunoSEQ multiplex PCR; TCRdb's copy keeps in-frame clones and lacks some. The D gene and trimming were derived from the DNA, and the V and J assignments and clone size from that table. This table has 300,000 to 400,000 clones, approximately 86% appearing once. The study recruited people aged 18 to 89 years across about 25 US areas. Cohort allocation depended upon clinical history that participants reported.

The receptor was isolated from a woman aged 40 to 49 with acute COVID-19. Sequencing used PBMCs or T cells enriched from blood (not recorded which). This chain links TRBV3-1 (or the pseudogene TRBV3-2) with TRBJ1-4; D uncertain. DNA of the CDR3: TGTGCCAGCAGCCAAGACGGGACTAATGAAAAACTGTTTTTT. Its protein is CASSQDGTNEKLFF.